Given below is one T cell receptor (beta chain) in context. The J segment lost 7 bases and the V segment lost 6 bases, leaving 9 bases of the junction unmatched. The CDR3 sequence is 14 residues long. Germline V gives CDR1 MNHEY, CDR2 SVGAGI. This record comes from a study of blood T cell repertoires in COVID-19. Original handling: Amplification of reference gene primers was used by the study to estimate nucleated cell counts. TCRdb's table, derived via immunoSEQ multiplex PCR, lists solely in-frame clones and lacks some. That table furnishes V, J and clone size, whereas the DNA furnished D and trimming. The sample has some 250,000 clones, around 87% seen once; the top ten hold 3%.

This TCR was recovered from a woman in her 30s who had recovered from COVID-19. The chain uses TRBV6-5 and TRBJ2-7, with TRBD2 matching over 10 bases. Sequencing input: peripheral blood. As DNA, the CDR3 is TGTGCCAGCAGGTCCCCGGGACTAGCGAGAGAGCAGTACTTC. It translates to CASRSPGLAREQYF.